The clone carrying this T cell receptor (beta chain) was found many times. Constant-segment primers were used for 5'RACE, and the resulting TCR alpha and TCR beta cDNA libraries carried sample barcodes and UMIs. One entry per CDR3 protein results from TCRdb running MiXCR on the 5' RACE reads. The sample lists almost 550,000 distinct CDR3 sequences; over 20% were seen once. The sample comes from a study of T-cell memory formation after mild COVID-19. CDR3 length: 15 residues. The V gene's germline CDR1 is SGHRS and CDR2 YFSETQ. J was trimmed by 4 bases and V by 3 bases; bases with no gene match: 7. The receptor was isolated from an adult woman who had mild COVID-19 (a few samples of this study predate the infection). Cell type and time point are not known. Sequenced material: PBMCs or a T cell subset sorted from them (not recorded which). This chain connects TRBV5-1 to TRBJ2-3; 8 nucleotides align to TRBD1. Here the CDR3 DNA reads TGCGCCAGCAGCTATGGACAGGGTGGGGCAGATACGCAGTATTTT. It specifies CASSYGQGGADTQYF. The full variable domain, rest sourced from reference TRBV5-1 and TRBJ2-3, is KAGVTQTPRYLIKTRGQQVTLSCSPISGHRSVSWYQQTPGQGLQFLFEYFSETQRNKGNFPGRFSGRQFSNSRSEMNVSTLELGDSALYLCASSYGQGGADTQYFGPGTRLTVL.